This T cell receptor beta chain is from a study of blood T cell repertoires in COVID-19. Study-wide background: The samples span acute and convalescent COVID-19 from the United States, Italy and Spain. The analysed material was cDNA or gDNA that came from T cells, B-cell-depleted T cells, or PBMCs.

Germline V gene lookup returns CDR1 SGHNT and CDR2 YYREEE (reference sequence). Trimming shortened V by 4 bases and J by 3 bases, and 14 bases separated the two germline ends. This CDR3 spans 15 amino acids. In the authors' workflow: It was from reference gene primer amplification that nucleated cell counts were estimated. Libraries were prepared by immunoSEQ multiplex PCR; TCRdb keeps only in-frame clonotypes and omits some of them. The DNA was the basis for D and trimming; V, J and clone size are from that table. The sample has about 200,000 clones; roughly 90% are singletons. The Seattle patients joined while their infection was active and were tracked longitudinally afterward.

The source material was peripheral blood. The chain employs TRBV5-4 and TRBJ2-1, with D possibly being TRBD2 (7 bases). The sequence came from a man between 60 and 75 years old with COVID-19, enrolled during active disease. CDR3 DNA: TGTGCCAGCAGCCCCGGGGGGCCGCTCTACAATGAGCAGTTCTTC. Its protein product is CASSPGGPLYNEQFF. Full variable domain (outside the CDR3, taken from reference TRBV5-4 and TRBJ2-1): ETGVTQSPTHLIKTRGQQVTLRCSSQSGHNTVSWYQQALGQGPQFIFQYYREEENGRGNFPPRFSGLQFPNYSSELNVNALELDDSALYLCASSPGGPLYNEQFFGPGTRLTVL.